This entry lists 29 T cell receptor beta chains sequenced from one sample in a study of blood T cell repertoires in COVID-19. TCRdb keeps only in-frame clones here, not all; method: immunoSEQ multiplex PCR. Of about 200,000 clones listed, 75% to 90% were seen once; the top ten hold around 2.3%. The sample comprised PBMCs or T cells enriched from blood (not recorded which). These receptors were taken from a woman in her twenties or thirties who had recovered from COVID-19.

The chain recombines TRBV14 with TRBJ1-1; 8 bases fit TRBD1. The CDR3 length is 15 residues. From germline, CDR1 is SGHDN and CDR2 FVKESK. J gave up 0 bases and V 0 bases, and 0 bases lay outside the gene matches. CDR3 sequence (DNA): TGTGCCAGCAGCCAAGAGACAGGGGTGAACACTGAAGCTTTCTTT. Amino acid sequence: CASSQETGVNTEAFF.

This clone was counted a single time. The chain carries TRBV7-9 and TRBJ2-7; D is possibly TRBD1 (6 bases). Germline lookup yields CDR1 SEHNR and CDR2 FQNEAQ (reference sequence). V gave up 5 bases and J gave up 2 bases, with 19 bases separating them. CDR3 size: 16 residues. This CDR3 reads CASSENTGPPAYEQYF. As DNA, the CDR3 is TGTGCCAGCAGCGAAAACACAGGGCCACCTGCCTACGAGCAGTACTTC.

The gene calls are TRBV4-2 and TRBJ2-3; 7 bases are shared with TRBD2. The CDR3 contains 17 residues. The trim removed 0 bases at V and 6 bases at J, leaving 12 bases unmatched. CDR1 and CDR2 from the germline V gene are LGHNA and YNFKEQ. The CDR3 nucleotides read TGTGCCAGCAGCCAAGATCGGGGCGGGGGTCCGGGGGATACGCAGTATTTT. Its protein product is CASSQDRGGGPGDTQYF.

This sequence joins TRBV13 and TRBJ2-3; 8 bases are a match to TRBD1. Per the germline V gene, CDR1 is PRHDT and CDR2 is FYEKMQ (reference sequence). CDR3 length: 15 amino acids. V shed 4 bases and J 6 bases; nucleotides not matched to a gene: 9. CDR3 amino acids: CASSSWTGPGDTQYF. CDR3 DNA sequence: TGTGCCAGCAGCTCATGGACAGGGCCGGGGGATACGCAGTATTTT.

The chain uses TRBV5-4 and TRBJ1-6; perhaps TRBD1 as D (6 bases). V was clipped by 0 bases and J by 7 bases, with 11 bases between them. The CDR3 is 15 residues long. The germline CDR1 and CDR2 sequences are SGHNT and YYREEE (reference sequence). CDR3 sequence reads: CASSLARGVNSPLHF. The DNA for the CDR3 is TGTGCCAGCAGCTTGGCCAGGGGTGTGAATTCACCCCTCCACTTT.

This chain uses TRBV2 with TRBJ1-4, with a possible D match to TRBD1 (5 bases). This CDR3 is built from 16 residues. Trimming removed 5 bases at V and 0 bases at J, with 13 bases between. Germline V gene sequence: CDR1 SNHLY, CDR2 FYNNEI. CDR3 sequence reads: CASSRDSPATNEKLFF. CDR3 sequence (DNA): TGTGCCAGCAGTAGGGACTCCCCGGCAACTAATGAAAAACTGTTTTTT.

This chain connects TRBV27 to TRBJ2-7, with D tentatively TRBD1 (5 bases). This CDR3 comprises 14 residues. Germline V gives CDR1 MNHEY, CDR2 SMNVEV (reference sequence). Trimming left V 5 bases short and J 0 bases short, with 11 bases between. CDR3 region: CASSPDSHSYEQYF. CDR3 in DNA: TGTGCCAGCAGTCCCGACAGTCACTCCTACGAGCAGTACTTC.

This chain uses TRBV28 with TRBJ1-3; 8 bases line up with TRBD1. V gave up 0 bases and J gave up 2 bases; unmatched junction bases: 3. Germline values: CDR1 MDHEN, CDR2 SYDVKM. CDR3 length equals 16 residues. The CDR3 DNA sequence: TGTGCCAGCAGTTTATGGACAGGGGACACTGGAAACACCATATATTTT. It encodes CASSLWTGDTGNTIYF.

The gene calls are TRBV7-8 and TRBJ2-5, with 10 bases fitting TRBD2. This CDR3 is 15 amino acids long. The germline CDR1 and CDR2 sequences are SGHVS and FQNEAQ. The trim removed 5 bases at V and 5 bases at J, leaving 8 bases unmatched. The CDR3 here is CASSDSGRSRETQYF. CDR3 sequence (DNA): TGTGCCAGCAGCGATAGCGGGAGGAGCAGGGAGACCCAGTACTTC.

The V gene is TRBV6-5, the J gene TRBJ1-4, with TRBD1 identical over 7 bases. The V segment lost 5 bases and the J segment 7 bases; nucleotides outside the gene matches: 10. The CDR3 consists of 15 residues. In germline, CDR1 is MNHEY, CDR2 SVGAGI. The CDR3 sequence: CASSRSAGDSEKLFF. The CDR3 bases are TGTGCCAGCAGTCGTTCGGCAGGGGACAGTGAAAAACTGTTTTTT.

In its sample, this clone was seen a few times. The CDR3 nucleotides read TGTGCCAGCAGTAACACCCAGGGGGCTAATTCACCCCTCCACTTT. Translation: CASSNTQGANSPLHF. The chain has TRBV7-9 and TRBJ1-6; 8 positions match TRBD1. Trimming took 6 bases from V and 6 from J; bases not matched to a gene: 7. The CDR3 extends over 15 amino acids. Germline CDR1 is SEHNR and CDR2 is FQNEAQ (reference sequence).

The J gene is TRBJ2-7, the V gene TRBV18, with TRBD1 matching 9 bases. V lost 0 bases to trimming and J lost 4 bases; unmatched junction nucleotides: 1. This CDR3 spans 14 amino acids. The germline gives CDR1 KGHSH, CDR2 LQKENI. CDR3 in amino acids: CASSPPGQGYEQYF. The DNA of the CDR3 is TGTGCCAGCTCACCACCAGGACAGGGGTACGAGCAGTACTTC.

The V call is TRBV3-1 (or the pseudogene TRBV3-2), the J call TRBJ2-7; 8 bases agree with TRBD1. The CDR3 runs to 16 residues. Losses at the gene ends were 4 bases for V and 4 bases for J; bases not matched to a gene: 12. The germline V gene encodes CDR1 LGHDT and CDR2 YNNKEL (reference sequence). CDR3 coding DNA: TGTGCCAGCAGCCCTCCGGGCCGGGACAGGTTATACGAGCAGTACTTC. It encodes CASSPPGRDRLYEQYF.

This clone has a single count. The CDR3 is CASSFLQGADTEAFF. The DNA of the CDR3 is TGCGCCAGCAGCTTCCTACAGGGGGCGGACACTGAAGCTTTCTTT. The rearrangement links TRBV5-1 to TRBJ1-1; TRBD1 agrees at 9 bases. The CDR3 spans 15 residues. Per the germline V gene, CDR1 is SGHRS and CDR2 is YFSETQ. The junction had 5 bases not matched to a gene; V was cut back by 2 bases and J by 3 bases.

This clone has only one observation. The chain uses TRBV4-2 and TRBJ2-1; 11 nucleotides match TRBD2. Trimming cost V 4 bases and J 8 bases; bases outside gene matches: 7. The CDR3 runs 15 residues. Germline values: CDR1 LGHNA, CDR2 YNFKEQ. CDR3 in DNA: TGTGCCAGCAGCCCCATAGCGGGAGGGGGGGATGAGCAGTTCTTC. Translated: CASSPIAGGGDEQFF.

The rearrangement links TRBV29-1 to TRBJ1-1; no clear D gene. The CDR3 is made up of 13 amino acids. CDR1 and CDR2 (germline): SQVTM, ANQGSEA. The V and J ends lost 0 bases and 8 bases respectively, with 13 bases between them. CDR3 nucleotide sequence: TGCAGCGTTGAAGAGAGCCCCCGACTAGAAGCTTTCTTT. The encoded protein is CSVEESPRLEAFF.

The chain links TRBV6-6 to TRBJ1-1, with TRBD1 identical over 10 bases. V shed 0 bases, J shed 11 bases, and the junction held 9 bases outside the gene matches. This CDR3 contains 15 residues. CDR1 and CDR2 from the germline V gene are MNHNY and SVGAGI (reference sequence). CDR3 DNA sequence: TGTGCCAGCAGTTACTCGAGGGGACAGGGGTCCTACGCTTTCTTT. This translates into CASSYSRGQGSYAFF.

This clone has a single count. The chain carries TRBV15 and TRBJ1-6; TRBD1 is a possible D gene (5 bases). Germline CDR1 is LNHNV and CDR2 is YYDKDF (reference sequence). Trimming took 7 bases from V and 6 from J, leaving 10 bases between them. The length of the CDR3 is 13 residues. Written as DNA, the CDR3 is TGTGCCACCAAAGACAGACTTAATTCACCCCTCCACTTT. This sequence encodes CATKDRLNSPLHF.

The chain uses TRBV19 and TRBJ1-1, with a weak D call TRBD1 (6 bases). The germline CDR1 and CDR2 sequences are LNHDA and SQIVND (reference sequence). V lost 2 bases and J lost 3, with 10 bases in between. The CDR3 extends over 14 amino acids. CDR3 coding DNA: TGTGCCAGTAGTATATTGGGGGCCGACACTGAAGCTTTCTTT. Translation gives CASSILGADTEAFF.

This rearrangement joins TRBV10-3 to TRBJ1-2; 7 bases align to TRBD1. With 9 bases clipped from V and 8 bases from J, the junction kept 9 bases outside the gene matches. The CDR3 runs 12 residues. Germline-derived CDR1 and CDR2 are ENHRY and SYGVKD. In DNA, the CDR3 is TGTGCCATGAGGCAGGGGGTGGAGGGCTACACCTTC. This sequence encodes CAMRQGVEGYTF.

This chain uses TRBV24-1 with TRBJ1-6, with 8 bases identical to TRBD1. The CDR3 has 14 residues. Germline V gives CDR1 KGHDR, CDR2 SFDVKD. The J segment lost 5 bases and the V segment lost 9 bases, leaving 5 bases of the junction unmatched. CDR3 region: CATRGTGDNSPLHF. The CDR3 DNA reads TGTGCCACCCGGGGGACAGGTGATAATTCACCCCTCCACTTT.

The V call is TRBV6-5, the J call TRBJ2-5; 7 nucleotides align to TRBD1. V lost 6 bases to trimming and J lost 2 bases; unmatched junction nucleotides: 9. The CDR3 has 15 amino acids. Germline V gene sequence: CDR1 MNHEY, CDR2 SVGAGI. CDR3 protein: CASSLRGQRQETQYF. The CDR3 DNA reads as TGTGCCAGCAGCCTAAGGGGACAGAGACAAGAGACCCAGTACTTC.

The chain employs TRBV11-1 and TRBJ2-2; 9 bases map to TRBD1. This CDR3 region has 15 residues. Germline assignment: CDR1 SGHAT and CDR2 FQDESV (reference sequence). Trimming took 5 bases from V and 2 from J; bases not matched to a gene: 3. CDR3 amino acids: CASSRDRVNTGELFF. CDR3 coding DNA: TGTGCCAGCAGCCGGGACAGGGTCAACACCGGGGAGCTGTTTTTT. Full variable domain (remainder filled in from reference TRBV11-1 and TRBJ2-2): EAEVAQSPRYKITEKSQAVAFWCDPISGHATLYWYRQILGQGPELLVQFQDESVVDDSQLPKDRFSAERLKGVDSTLKIQPAELGDSAMYLCASSRDRVNTGELFFGEGSRLTVL.

This clone was counted a single time. This chain links TRBV4-1 with TRBJ1-6; D is perhaps TRBD1 (6 bases). The CDR3 extends over 18 amino acids. Trimming removed 1 base at V and 0 bases at J, with 13 bases between. Germline CDR1 MGHRA, CDR2 YSYEKL. CDR3 in DNA: TGCGCCAGCAGCCAAGTTGGTAGGGGGAGCTCCTATAATTCACCCCTCCACTTT. Translation gives CASSQVGRGSSYNSPLHF.

The V gene is TRBV4-1, the J gene TRBJ2-1; no clear D gene. V was clipped by 1 base and J by 7 bases, with 11 bases between them. Per the germline V gene, CDR1 is MGHRA and CDR2 is YSYEKL. The CDR3 is 14 residues long. In nucleotides, the CDR3 is TGCGCCAGCAGCCAAGTTGCTGGAGCGAATGAGCAGTTCTTC. It encodes CASSQVAGANEQFF.

The V gene is TRBV11-3, the J gene TRBJ2-1, with TRBD2 as a possible D gene (6 bases). CDR1 is SGHNT and CDR2 is YENEEA in the germline V gene. The CDR3 contains 15 residues. V was shortened by 5 bases and J by 4 bases, with 15 bases between the two germline ends. DNA of the CDR3: TGTGCCAGCAGCCCTGGAGGGGAAAGATACAATGAGCAGTTCTTC. As protein: CASSPGGERYNEQFF.

V gene TRBV12-5 combines with J gene TRBJ1-2; D is ambiguous. Per the germline V gene, CDR1 is LGHNT and CDR2 is FRNRAP. The CDR3 has 15 amino acids. Trimming removed 6 bases from V and 5 bases from J, with 19 bases in between. The CDR3 region is CASGANSHSEYGYTF. The CDR3, as DNA: TGTGCTAGTGGCGCAAATTCCCACTCGGAGTATGGCTACACCTTC.

V is TRBV4-3 and J is TRBJ1-5, with D possibly TRBD1 on 5 matching bases. The CDR3 has 16 amino acids. Trimming shortened V by 4 bases and J by 11 bases, and 24 bases separated the two germline ends. The V gene's germline CDR1 is LGHNA and CDR2 YSLEER. CDR3 bases: TGCGCCAGCAGCCCAGCCGTTGTGAGGGACTTAGGGACCCAGCATTTT. Protein: CASSPAVVRDLGTQHF.

The chain combines TRBV6-5 with TRBJ2-1; 7 nucleotides line up with TRBD1. CDR3 size: 13 residues. Germline trimming cut 5 bases from V and 6 bases from J; bases unmatched to any gene: 4. Germline CDR1 is MNHEY and CDR2 is SVGAGI. CDR3 sequence reads: CASSPTGSNEQFF. The DNA for the CDR3 is TGTGCCAGCAGTCCGACAGGGTCCAATGAGCAGTTCTTC.